The rows below give T cell receptor beta chains drawn from one sample of a study of cytomegalovirus exposure and HLA in healthy donors. Profiled with immunoSEQ multiplex PCR; TCRdb holds only in-frame clones, not every one. Among 81,000 or so clones listed, 77% were seen once. The source material was PBMCs. Receptor source: a man aged 50-60 years in good health and CMV-seropositive. Each CDR3 is given with its conserved first and last residue. The D gene is left open where the match is weak. Where a row states a size, it is once, few, many or the class of an expanded clone; other rows omit it.

D gene,V gene,J gene,clone size,CDR3 DNA,CDR3 protein
NA,TRBV11-1,TRBJ1-4,once,TGTGCCAGCAGCTTCTCCGGGGGGTCGGAAAAACTGTTTTTT,CASSFSGGSEKLFF
NA,TRBV20-1,TRBJ2-7,NA,TGCAGTGCTTCGGACAGCTACGAGCAGTACTTC,CSASDSYEQYF
NA,TRBV10-3,TRBJ2-1,NA,TGTGCCATCGCCGGACTTGAGAATGAGCAGTTCTTC,CAIAGLENEQFF
NA,TRBV19,TRBJ1-2,NA,TGTGCCAGTAGTATAGGGAGTCAGGGCCCCCTATATGGCTACACCTTC,CASSIGSQGPLYGYTF
TRBD2,TRBV4-2,TRBJ2-3,NA,TGTGCCAGCAGCCCTTCCCCTAGCGGGGGGGGGTGGGATACGCAGTATTTT,CASSPSPSGGGWDTQYF
TRBD1,TRBV11-3,TRBJ2-7,NA,TGTGCCAGCAGCTTAGATCTTTGGGGACAGTCCTACGAGCAGTACTTC,CASSLDLWGQSYEQYF
NA,TRBV7-9,TRBJ2-3,NA,TGTGCCAGCAGCTTACAGCGTGGCACAGATACGCAGTATTTT,CASSLQRGTDTQYF
NA,TRBV7-9,TRBJ2-1,NA,TGTGCCAGCAGCTTAGTAGGGGAAAATGAGCAGTTCTTC,CASSLVGENEQFF
NA,TRBV5-6,TRBJ1-1,NA,TGTGCCAGCAGCTTGCTGAGGGCGGGAGGCATGAACACTGAAGCTTTCTTT,CASSLLRAGGMNTEAFF
TRBD1,TRBV7-9,TRBJ2-7,NA,TGTGCCAGCAGCTTAGGGACAGGGGTGGTAAGATACGAGCAGTACTTC,CASSLGTGVVRYEQYF
NA,TRBV6-5,TRBJ1-5,NA,TGTGCCAGCAGTTACTCGAGGTCTAATCAGCCCCAGCATTTT,CASSYSRSNQPQHF
TRBD2,TRBV19,TRBJ2-5,NA,TGTGCCAGTAGTACTAGCGGGAGACCCATAAAAGAGACCCAGTACTTC,CASSTSGRPIKETQYF
NA,TRBV27,TRBJ2-3,NA,TGTGCCAGCAGTTTTTATTCCGGGTCCACAGATACGCAGTATTTT,CASSFYSGSTDTQYF
TRBD1,TRBV7-6,TRBJ2-1,few,TGTGCCAGCAGCCCAACAGGGGACAATGAGCAGTTCTTC,CASSPTGDNEQFF
TRBD2,TRBV25-1,TRBJ2-3,NA,TGTGCCAGCAGTATAGCGGGGTCTAGCACAGATACGCAGTATTTT,CASSIAGSSTDTQYF
NA,TRBV9,TRBJ2-6,NA,TGTGCCAGCAGCGGAAGCGCTGGGGGCGCCGTTGCCAACGGCCTGACTTTC,CASSGSAGGAVANGLTF
TRBD2,TRBV7-2,TRBJ2-5,NA,TGTGCCAGCAGCTCTCCTCCGGGACTAGCGGGAGGAGGCAAGACGACCCAGTACTTC,CASSSPPGLAGGGKTTQYF
NA,TRBV21-1,TRBJ2-7,few,TGTGCCAGCAGCACCCTCACGCCGGGACTAGCGGGGAAGAGCTCCTACGAGCAGTACTTC,CASSTLTPGLAGKSSYEQYF
NA,TRBV7-9,TRBJ1-1,NA,TGTTCCAGCAGCCAAGGCCGGAGTACAGGGCCAGGGGTAGCTTTCTTT,CSSSQGRSTGPGVAFF
NA,TRBV21-1,TRBJ1-5,NA,TGTGCCAGCAGCAAAAGCAGGGTTTCCAGGGACAGGGGGCTTCAGCCCCAGCATTTT,CASSKSRVSRDRGLQPQHF
NA,TRBV5-4,TRBJ2-5,few,TGTGCCAGCAGCTTGGGGGACACGCAAGAGACCCAGTACTTC,CASSLGDTQETQYF
NA,TRBV6-1,TRBJ2-2,NA,TGTGCCAGCAGTGAACCCAACCTTCGGGTGCTGTTTTTT,CASSEPNLRVLFF
NA,TRBV5-6,TRBJ2-2,NA,TGTGCCAGCAGCTTAGGGACTGCTACCGGGGAGCTGTTTTTT,CASSLGTATGELFF
NA,TRBV28,TRBJ1-4,NA,TGTGCCAGCAGTTTATTAAATGAAAAACTGTTTTTT,CASSLLNEKLFF
TRBD1,TRBV9,TRBJ1-2,NA,TGTGCCAGCAACCCCGGACAGGGGGCCGCCTATGGCTACACCTTC,CASNPGQGAAYGYTF
TRBD2,TRBV4-3,TRBJ2-7,NA,TGCGCCAGCAGTTTTGGACTAGCGGGCCCCTACGAGCAGTACTTC,CASSFGLAGPYEQYF
TRBD2,TRBV5-1,TRBJ2-1,NA,TGCGCCAGCAGTTTACTAGCGGGAGGGCCGGGTTCCAATGAGCAGTTCTTC,CASSLLAGGPGSNEQFF
NA,TRBV10-3,TRBJ2-5,NA,TGTGCCATCAGTGAGGGAACAGTGAAACCGCAAGAGACCCAGTACTTC,CAISEGTVKPQETQYF
NA,TRBV7-9,TRBJ1-2,NA,TGTTCCAGCAGCTCATTCGCTAGCCGCGGGACCTCTGGCTACACCTTC,CSSSSFASRGTSGYTF
TRBD2,TRBV7-3,TRBJ2-3,NA,TGTGCCAGCAGCTTGACGAGCGGGAGATCAGATACGCAGTATTTT,CASSLTSGRSDTQYF
TRBD1,TRBV19,TRBJ1-2,NA,TGTGCCAGTAGTACAAAACAGGGGTTCCCTAACTATGGCTACACCTTC,CASSTKQGFPNYGYTF
TRBD2,TRBV9,TRBJ2-1,NA,TGTGCCAGCAGCCGCTCTAGCGGGAGGACGGATGAGCAGTTCTTC,CASSRSSGRTDEQFF
TRBD1,TRBV18,TRBJ1-4,NA,TGTGCCAGCTCAACGGGGACAGCTCTACATGAAAAACTGTTTTTT,CASSTGTALHEKLFF